This entry is about one TCR beta chain. This record comes from a study of T cell changes during pregnancy in multiple sclerosis. The CDR3 extends over 17 amino acids. Trimming stripped 5 bases from V and 1 base from J, with 19 bases between. CDR1 is SGHRS and CDR2 is YFSETQ in the germline V gene. Clones were read by immunoSEQ multiplex PCR, and TCRdb kept only the in-frame ones, dropping some. The table records tens of thousands of clones, about 93% of them present only once. The receptor was isolated from a female donor with multiple sclerosis, enrolled in a pregnancy study. Sequencing was performed on CD4+ T cells from peripheral blood mononuclear cells, taken in the second trimester of pregnancy. The rearrangement uses TRBV5-1 and TRBJ1-3; the D is unclear. CDR3 sequence: CASSSGSTKQSGNTIYF. For the CDR3, the DNA is TGCGCCAGCAGTTCCGGGAGCACCAAGCAGTCTGGAAACACCATATATTTT.